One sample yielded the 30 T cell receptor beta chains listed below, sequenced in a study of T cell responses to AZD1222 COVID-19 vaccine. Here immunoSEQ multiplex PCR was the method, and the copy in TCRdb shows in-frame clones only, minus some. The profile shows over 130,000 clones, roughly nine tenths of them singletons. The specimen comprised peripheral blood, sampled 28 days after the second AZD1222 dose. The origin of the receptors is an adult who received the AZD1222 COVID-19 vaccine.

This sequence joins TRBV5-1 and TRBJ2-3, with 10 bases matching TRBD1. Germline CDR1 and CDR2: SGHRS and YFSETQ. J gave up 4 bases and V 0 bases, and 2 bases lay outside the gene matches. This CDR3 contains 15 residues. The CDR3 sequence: CASSLGDRGADTQYF. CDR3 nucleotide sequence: TGCGCCAGCAGCTTGGGGGACAGGGGTGCAGATACGCAGTATTTT.

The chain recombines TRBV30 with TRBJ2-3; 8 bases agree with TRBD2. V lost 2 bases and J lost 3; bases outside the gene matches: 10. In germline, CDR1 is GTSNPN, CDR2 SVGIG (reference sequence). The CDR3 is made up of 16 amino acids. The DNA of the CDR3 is TGTGCCTGGAGTCGGGGGGGGCCATCGGGGACAGATACGCAGTATTTT. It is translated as CAWSRGGPSGTDTQYF.

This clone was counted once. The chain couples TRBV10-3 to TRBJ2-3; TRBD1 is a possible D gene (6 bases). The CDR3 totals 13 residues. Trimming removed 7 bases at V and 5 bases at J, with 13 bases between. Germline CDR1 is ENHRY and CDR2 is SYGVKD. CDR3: CAITGQTGDTQYF. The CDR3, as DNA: TGTGCCATCACCGGACAGACGGGAGATACGCAGTATTTT.

For the CDR3, the DNA is TGTGCCAGTAGTATAAACCTGAACACTGAAGCTTTCTTT. Residues: CASSINLNTEAFF. V usage is TRBV19 and J usage is TRBJ1-1; no definite D call. CDR3 length: 13 residues. The germline gives CDR1 LNHDA, CDR2 SQIVND (reference sequence). Between the trimmed V and J ends, which lost 2 bases and 0 bases, there was a span of 4 bases.

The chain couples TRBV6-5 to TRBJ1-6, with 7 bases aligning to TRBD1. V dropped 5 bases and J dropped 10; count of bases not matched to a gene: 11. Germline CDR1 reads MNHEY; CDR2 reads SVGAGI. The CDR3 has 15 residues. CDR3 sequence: CASSHRQGKNSPLHF. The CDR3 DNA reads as TGTGCCAGCAGTCACCGACAGGGAAAGAACTCACCCCTCCACTTT.

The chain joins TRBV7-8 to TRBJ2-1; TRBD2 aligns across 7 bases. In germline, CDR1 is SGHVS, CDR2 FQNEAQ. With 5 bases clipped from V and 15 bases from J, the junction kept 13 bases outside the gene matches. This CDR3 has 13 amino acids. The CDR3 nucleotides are TGTGCCAGCAGCGCAAGCGGGGCTAGCGTACGGTTCTTC. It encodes CASSASGASVRFF.

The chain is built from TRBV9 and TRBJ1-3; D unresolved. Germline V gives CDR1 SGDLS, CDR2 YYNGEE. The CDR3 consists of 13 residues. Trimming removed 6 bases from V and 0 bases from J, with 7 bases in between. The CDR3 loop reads CASTPGSGNTIYF. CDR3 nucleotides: TGTGCCAGCACCCCCGGCTCTGGAAACACCATATATTTT.

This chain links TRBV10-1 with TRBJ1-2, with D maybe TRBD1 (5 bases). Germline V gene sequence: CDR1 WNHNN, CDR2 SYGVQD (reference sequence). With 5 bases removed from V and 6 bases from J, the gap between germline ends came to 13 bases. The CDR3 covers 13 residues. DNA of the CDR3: TGCGCCAGCAGTCCCGGGACCGACGATGGCTACACCTTC. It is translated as CASSPGTDDGYTF.

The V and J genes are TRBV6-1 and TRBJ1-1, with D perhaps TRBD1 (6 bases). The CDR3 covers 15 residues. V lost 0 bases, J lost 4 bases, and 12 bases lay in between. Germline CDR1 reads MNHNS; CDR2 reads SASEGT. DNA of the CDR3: TGTGCCAGCAGTGAAGCTCGGGGAGGGGGCACTGAAGCTTTCTTT. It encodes CASSEARGGGTEAFF.

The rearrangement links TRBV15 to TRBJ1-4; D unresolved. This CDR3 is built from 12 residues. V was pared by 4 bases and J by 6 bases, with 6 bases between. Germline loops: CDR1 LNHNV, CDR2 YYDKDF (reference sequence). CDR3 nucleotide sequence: TGTGCCACCAGCATAGGGTATGAAAAACTGTTTTTT. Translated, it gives CATSIGYEKLFF.

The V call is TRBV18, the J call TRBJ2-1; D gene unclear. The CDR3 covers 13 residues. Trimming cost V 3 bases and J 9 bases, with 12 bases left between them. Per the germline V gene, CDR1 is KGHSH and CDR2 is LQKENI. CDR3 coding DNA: TGTGCCAGCTCACCGGTACCGGCCGGTGAGCAGTTCTTC. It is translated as CASSPVPAGEQFF.

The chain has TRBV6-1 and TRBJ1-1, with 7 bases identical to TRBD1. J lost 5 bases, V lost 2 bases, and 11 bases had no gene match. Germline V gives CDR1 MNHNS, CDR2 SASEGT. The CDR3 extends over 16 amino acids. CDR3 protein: CASSETQSGGRTEAFF. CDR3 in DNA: TGTGCCAGCAGTGAAACTCAGTCAGGGGGAAGGACTGAAGCTTTCTTT.

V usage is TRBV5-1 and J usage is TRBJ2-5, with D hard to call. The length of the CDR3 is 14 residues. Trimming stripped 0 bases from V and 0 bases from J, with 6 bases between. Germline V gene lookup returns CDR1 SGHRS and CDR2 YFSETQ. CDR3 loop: CASSLASYQETQYF. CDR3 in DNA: TGCGCCAGCAGCTTGGCTTCCTACCAAGAGACCCAGTACTTC.

The CDR3 protein is CASSMGPEDYGYTF. For the CDR3, the DNA is TGTGCCAGCAGCATGGGACCGGAGGACTATGGCTACACCTTC. This chain links TRBV5-5 with TRBJ1-2, with TRBD1 as a possible D gene (5 bases). The V end lost 4 bases, the J end lost 3 bases, and 13 bases lay between the germline ends. Per the germline V gene, CDR1 is SGHKS and CDR2 is YYEKEE (reference sequence). The CDR3 totals 14 residues.

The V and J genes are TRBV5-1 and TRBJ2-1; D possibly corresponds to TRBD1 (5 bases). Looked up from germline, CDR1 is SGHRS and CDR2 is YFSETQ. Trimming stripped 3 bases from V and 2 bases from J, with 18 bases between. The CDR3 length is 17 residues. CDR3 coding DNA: TGCGCCAGCAGCTCGCCCGGACCCAGGGTAGCCTACAATGAGCAGTTCTTC. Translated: CASSSPGPRVAYNEQFF.

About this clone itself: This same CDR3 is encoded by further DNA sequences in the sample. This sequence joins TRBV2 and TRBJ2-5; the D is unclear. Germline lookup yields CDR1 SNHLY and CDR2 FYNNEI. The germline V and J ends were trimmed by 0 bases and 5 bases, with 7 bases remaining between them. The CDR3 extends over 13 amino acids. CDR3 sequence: CASSEAVQETQYF. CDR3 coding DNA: TGTGCCAGCAGTGAAGCTGTCCAGGAGACCCAGTACTTC.

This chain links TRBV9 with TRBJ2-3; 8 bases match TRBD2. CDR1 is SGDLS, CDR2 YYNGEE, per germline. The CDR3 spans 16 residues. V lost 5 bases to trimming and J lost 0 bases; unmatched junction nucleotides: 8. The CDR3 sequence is CASSGGSGESTDTQYF. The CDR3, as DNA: TGTGCCAGCAGTGGGGGTAGCGGGGAGAGCACAGATACGCAGTATTTT.

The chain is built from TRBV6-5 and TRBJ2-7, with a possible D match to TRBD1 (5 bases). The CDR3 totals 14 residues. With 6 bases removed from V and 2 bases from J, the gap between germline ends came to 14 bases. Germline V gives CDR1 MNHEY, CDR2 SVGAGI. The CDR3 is CASRSSGFAYEQYF. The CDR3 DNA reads TGTGCCAGCAGAAGTTCAGGGTTTGCCTACGAGCAGTACTTC.

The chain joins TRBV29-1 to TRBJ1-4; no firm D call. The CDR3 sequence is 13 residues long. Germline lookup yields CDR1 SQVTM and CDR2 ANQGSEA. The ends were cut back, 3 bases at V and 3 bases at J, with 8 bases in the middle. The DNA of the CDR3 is TGCAGCGTTGAGGTCGGGGCTAATGAAAAACTGTTTTTT. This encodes CSVEVGANEKLFF.

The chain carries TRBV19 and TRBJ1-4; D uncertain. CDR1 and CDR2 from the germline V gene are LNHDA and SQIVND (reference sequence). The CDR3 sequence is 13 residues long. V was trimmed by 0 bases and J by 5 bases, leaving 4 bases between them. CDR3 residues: CASSIEANEKLFF. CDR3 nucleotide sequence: TGTGCCAGTAGTATAGAGGCGAATGAAAAACTGTTTTTT. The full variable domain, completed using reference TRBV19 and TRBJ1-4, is DGGITQSPKYLFRKEGQNVTLSCEQNLNHDAMYWYRQDPGQGLRLIYYSQIVNDFQKGDIAEGYSVSREKKESFPLTVTSAQKNPTAFYLCASSIEANEKLFFGSGTQLSVL.

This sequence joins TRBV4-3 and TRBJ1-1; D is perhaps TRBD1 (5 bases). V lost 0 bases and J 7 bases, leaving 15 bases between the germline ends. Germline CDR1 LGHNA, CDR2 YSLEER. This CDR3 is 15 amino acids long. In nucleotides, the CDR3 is TGCGCCAGCAGCCAAGATTTGAGGGACCGGGGTGAAGCTTTCTTT. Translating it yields CASSQDLRDRGEAFF.

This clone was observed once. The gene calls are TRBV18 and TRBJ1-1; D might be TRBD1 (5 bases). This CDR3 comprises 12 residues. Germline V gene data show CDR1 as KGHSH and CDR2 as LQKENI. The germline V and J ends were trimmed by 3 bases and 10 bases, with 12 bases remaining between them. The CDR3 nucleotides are TGTGCCAGCTCACCGGAAGGGGTTTTAGCTTTCTTT. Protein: CASSPEGVLAFF.

CDR3 coding DNA: TGTGCCAGCAGGAAAGCGGAGGGGACCTACAATGAGCAGTTCTTC. This gives the protein CASRKAEGTYNEQFF. The chain recombines TRBV28 with TRBJ2-1; D may be TRBD2 (6 bases). CDR1 is MDHEN and CDR2 is SYDVKM in the germline V gene. V lost 6 bases and J lost 2, with 14 bases in between. The CDR3 sequence is 15 residues long.

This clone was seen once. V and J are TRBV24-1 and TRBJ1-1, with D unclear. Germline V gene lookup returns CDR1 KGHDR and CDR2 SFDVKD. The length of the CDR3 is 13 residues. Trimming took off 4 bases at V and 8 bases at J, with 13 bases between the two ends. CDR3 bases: TGTGCCACCAGTGACTACCGGACGCACGAAGCTTTCTTT. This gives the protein CATSDYRTHEAFF.

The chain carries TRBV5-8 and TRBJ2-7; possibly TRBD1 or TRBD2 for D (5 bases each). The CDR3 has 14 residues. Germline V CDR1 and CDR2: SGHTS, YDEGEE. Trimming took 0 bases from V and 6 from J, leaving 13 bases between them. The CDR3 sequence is CASSLEGLEGEQYF. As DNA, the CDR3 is TGTGCCAGCAGCTTGGAGGGGCTCGAGGGCGAGCAGTACTTC.

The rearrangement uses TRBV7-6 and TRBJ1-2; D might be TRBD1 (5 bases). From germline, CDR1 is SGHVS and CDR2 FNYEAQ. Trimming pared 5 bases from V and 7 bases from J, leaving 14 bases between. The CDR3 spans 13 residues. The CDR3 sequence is CASSLSQGSGYTF. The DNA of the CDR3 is TGTGCCAGCAGCCTGAGTCAGGGCTCTGGCTACACCTTC.

As DNA, the CDR3 is TGTGCCAGTAGTCCCCGGACCGTTATCACCCATGGCTACACCTTC. It yields the protein CASSPRTVITHGYTF. The chain carries TRBV19 and TRBJ1-2; D ambiguous. The germline gives CDR1 LNHDA, CDR2 SQIVND (reference sequence). This CDR3 has 15 amino acids. Trimming removed 5 bases at V and 6 bases at J, with 19 bases between.

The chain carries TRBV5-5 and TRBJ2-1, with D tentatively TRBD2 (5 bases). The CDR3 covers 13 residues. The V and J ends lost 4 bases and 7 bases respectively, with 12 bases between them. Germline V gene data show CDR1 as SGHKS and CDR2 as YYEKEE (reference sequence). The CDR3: CASSPWTENEQFF. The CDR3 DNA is TGTGCCAGCAGCCCCTGGACTGAAAATGAGCAGTTCTTC.

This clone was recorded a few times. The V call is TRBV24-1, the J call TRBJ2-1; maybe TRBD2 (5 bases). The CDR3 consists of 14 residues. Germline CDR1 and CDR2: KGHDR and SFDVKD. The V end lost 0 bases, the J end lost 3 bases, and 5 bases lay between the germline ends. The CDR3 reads CATSDLRDYNEQFF. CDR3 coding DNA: TGTGCCACCAGTGATTTGCGGGACTACAATGAGCAGTTCTTC.

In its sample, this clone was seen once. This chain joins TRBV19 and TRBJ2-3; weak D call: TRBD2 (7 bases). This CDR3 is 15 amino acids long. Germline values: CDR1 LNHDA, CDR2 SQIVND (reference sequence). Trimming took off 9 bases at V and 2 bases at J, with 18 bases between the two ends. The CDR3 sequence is CASGKGDYFTDTQYF. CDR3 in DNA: TGTGCCAGCGGTAAGGGGGACTACTTCACAGATACGCAGTATTTT.